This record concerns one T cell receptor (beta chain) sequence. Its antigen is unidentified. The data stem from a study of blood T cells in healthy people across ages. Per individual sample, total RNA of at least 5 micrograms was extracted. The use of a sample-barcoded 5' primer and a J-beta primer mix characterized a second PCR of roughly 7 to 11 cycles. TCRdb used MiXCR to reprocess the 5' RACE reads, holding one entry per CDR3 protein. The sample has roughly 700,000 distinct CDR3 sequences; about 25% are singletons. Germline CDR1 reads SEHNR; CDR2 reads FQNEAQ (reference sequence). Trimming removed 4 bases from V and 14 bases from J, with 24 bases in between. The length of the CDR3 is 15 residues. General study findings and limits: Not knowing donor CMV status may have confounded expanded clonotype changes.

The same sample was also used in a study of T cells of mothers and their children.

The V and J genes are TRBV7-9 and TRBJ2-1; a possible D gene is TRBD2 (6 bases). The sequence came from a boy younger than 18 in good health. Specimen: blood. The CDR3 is CASSSKLAEASLEFF. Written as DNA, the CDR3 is TGTGCCAGCAGCTCGAAACTAGCTGAGGCCTCTCTTGAGTTCTTC.